The 23 T cell receptor beta chains reported below all come from one sample, sequenced in a study of blood T cell repertoires in COVID-19. TCRdb's table, derived via immunoSEQ multiplex PCR, lists solely in-frame clones and lacks some. There are some 250,000 clones in the sample; over 70% occur only once, and over 3% lies in the top ten. Sequencing was performed on peripheral blood. The receptor source for this set is a woman older than 75 with acute or convalescent COVID-19.

The genes are TRBV28 and TRBJ2-7, with 12 positions matching TRBD1. The CDR3 spans 15 residues. The J segment lost 6 bases and the V segment lost 6 bases, leaving 9 bases of the junction unmatched. Per germline, CDR1 MDHEN and CDR2 SYDVKM. The CDR3 nucleotides read TGTGCCAGCAGCCCAGGGACAGGGGGCGCAGCCGAGCAGTACTTC. It encodes CASSPGTGGAAEQYF.

The chain employs TRBV10-2 and TRBJ2-5; no reliable D call. The CDR3 is 13 amino acids. The ends were cut back, 7 bases at V and 5 bases at J, with 14 bases in the middle. Germline loops: CDR1 WSHSY, CDR2 SAAADI. Here the CDR3 reads CASTGSPEETQYF. CDR3 coding DNA: TGCGCCAGCACCGGGTCCCCCGAGGAGACCCAGTACTTC.

This chain connects TRBV5-8 to TRBJ1-5, with 10 nucleotides matching TRBD1. Germline V gene data show CDR1 as SGHTS and CDR2 as YDEGEE. CDR3 size: 16 residues. Unmatched junction bases numbered 3, after V lost 3 bases and J lost 0 bases. The CDR3 loop is CASSSGQGNSNQPQHF. CDR3 sequence (DNA): TGTGCCAGCAGCTCGGGACAGGGGAATAGCAATCAGCCCCAGCATTTT.

This rearrangement joins TRBV9 to TRBJ1-2, with 8 positions matching TRBD1. The length of the CDR3 is 19 residues. Germline CDR1 and CDR2: SGDLS and YYNGEE. The V and J ends lost 4 bases and 0 bases, in that order; junction bases with no gene match: 17. CDR3 sequence (DNA): TGTGCCAGCAGCTCCCCTCAGTGGGGGACAGGAAGAGCTAACTATGGCTACACCTTC. This translates into CASSSPQWGTGRANYGYTF.

The chain joins TRBV5-4 to TRBJ2-3; TRBD2 matches at 13 bases. The trim removed 4 bases at V and 4 bases at J, leaving 9 bases unmatched. Germline CDR1 SGHNT, CDR2 YYREEE (reference sequence). The CDR3 covers 17 residues. The DNA for the CDR3 is TGTGCCAGCAGCCGGGGACTAGCGGGGTCTGGAGCAGATACGCAGTATTTT. Its translation: CASSRGLAGSGADTQYF.

This clone was detected once. The rearrangement joins TRBV7-9 to TRBJ2-2; D possibly corresponds to TRBD1 (6 bases). The germline V and J ends were trimmed by 5 bases and 5 bases, with 15 bases remaining between them. The germline CDR1 and CDR2 sequences are SEHNR and FQNEAQ (reference sequence). CDR3 length: 15 residues. The chain's CDR3 is CASSPPLGGTGELFF. In DNA form, the CDR3 reads TGTGCCAGCAGCCCCCCTCTAGGGGGAACCGGGGAGCTGTTTTTT.

The chain links TRBV6-5 to TRBJ1-5; TRBD1 matches 8 bases. Germline V lookup: CDR1 MNHEY, CDR2 SVGAGI. Trimming cost V 2 bases and J 5 bases; bases outside gene matches: 5. This CDR3 has 15 amino acids. The CDR3 nucleotides read TGTGCCAGCAGTTACACGGGACAGGCCCATCAGCCCCAGCATTTT. Its protein product is CASSYTGQAHQPQHF.

This chain joins TRBV20-1 and TRBJ2-1; 11 nucleotides line up with TRBD2. The CDR3 runs 15 residues. Germline V lookup: CDR1 DFQATT, CDR2 SNEGSKA (reference sequence). V dropped 3 bases and J dropped 3; count of bases not matched to a gene: 4. CDR3 amino acids: CSASFGTSGYNEQFF. In nucleotides, the CDR3 is TGCAGTGCTAGTTTCGGGACTAGCGGCTACAATGAGCAGTTCTTC.

The chain employs TRBV25-1 and TRBJ2-5, with 10 nucleotides matching TRBD1. The V segment lost 0 bases and the J segment 5 bases; nucleotides outside the gene matches: 3. Per the germline V gene, CDR1 is MGHDK and CDR2 is SYGVNS. The CDR3 loop spans 15 amino acids. DNA of the CDR3: TGTGCCAGCAGTGAATACGACAGGGGGCGGGAGACCCAGTACTTC. Translating it yields CASSEYDRGRETQYF.

The chain combines TRBV7-7 with TRBJ2-3, with 8 bases matching TRBD1. This CDR3 is built from 14 residues. V lost 1 base and J lost 6; bases outside the gene matches: 3. Germline V lookup: CDR1 SSHAT, CDR2 FNYEAQ (reference sequence). CDR3 nucleotides: TGTGCCAGCAGCTTAGACAGGGGGTCTGATACGCAGTATTTT. Translation gives CASSLDRGSDTQYF.

The V call is TRBV19, the J call TRBJ2-5; 7 positions agree with TRBD1. The trim removed 9 bases at V and 5 bases at J, leaving 3 bases unmatched. CDR3 length: 11 amino acids. Germline V gives CDR1 LNHDA, CDR2 SQIVND (reference sequence). Here the CDR3 reads CARDRAETQYF. The DNA for the CDR3 is TGTGCCAGAGACAGGGCGGAGACCCAGTACTTC.

This clone was seen a handful of times. V usage is TRBV5-1 and J usage is TRBJ2-7, with 9 bases matching TRBD1. The V gene end was trimmed by 0 bases and the J gene end by 5 bases; junction bases not matched to a gene: 6. Germline loops: CDR1 SGHRS, CDR2 YFSETQ. The CDR3 has 15 residues. CDR3 loop: CASSLAGQGSNEQYF. DNA for the CDR3: TGCGCCAGCAGCTTGGCCGGACAGGGGTCCAACGAGCAGTACTTC.

The chain combines TRBV4-3 with TRBJ1-2; TRBD1 aligns across 9 bases. The CDR3 contains 16 residues. With V trimmed by 4 bases and J by 6 bases, 12 bases remained unmatched. Germline CDR1 LGHNA, CDR2 YSLEER. The CDR3 nucleotides are TGCGCCAGCAGCCCCTGGACAGGGGTCCCCTCGAATGGCTACACCTTC. Translating it yields CASSPWTGVPSNGYTF.

This clone was counted a few times. This chain links TRBV27 with TRBJ1-6, with 7 bases lining up with TRBD1. V lost 5 bases, J lost 10 bases, and 11 bases stayed unmatched. The germline CDR1 and CDR2 sequences are MNHEY and SMNVEV (reference sequence). This CDR3 has 15 amino acids. As DNA, the CDR3 is TGTGCCAGCAGTCCTAATCGACAGGGACGGTCACCCCTCCACTTT. It encodes CASSPNRQGRSPLHF.

V gene TRBV6-5 combines with J gene TRBJ2-2; D gene ambiguous. Trimming took off 5 bases at V and 6 bases at J, with 13 bases between the two ends. Germline-derived CDR1 and CDR2 are MNHEY and SVGAGI. This CDR3 comprises 14 residues. The CDR3 here is CASSPPLDSGELFF. CDR3 bases: TGTGCCAGCAGTCCCCCTTTAGACTCCGGGGAGCTGTTTTTT.

The chain uses TRBV18 and TRBJ1-2, with D uncertain. CDR1 is KGHSH and CDR2 is LQKENI in the germline V gene. CDR3 length: 17 amino acids. V was trimmed by 3 bases and J by 4 bases, leaving 21 bases between them. The CDR3 DNA follows: TGTGCCAGCTCACCGACATTCACCGGCATAGGGAGCTATGGCTACACCTTC. It specifies CASSPTFTGIGSYGYTF.

The chain has TRBV19 and TRBJ1-1; possible D gene TRBD1, 5 bases. The CDR3 is made up of 16 amino acids. Trimming removed 6 bases at V and 4 bases at J, with 21 bases between. CDR1 is LNHDA and CDR2 is SQIVND in the germline V gene (reference sequence). The CDR3 is CASSIPKGQRGTEAFF. The DNA of the CDR3 is TGTGCCAGTAGCATTCCCAAGGGGCAAAGGGGCACTGAAGCTTTCTTT.

The rearrangement joins TRBV6-5 to TRBJ1-4, with 9 bases lining up with TRBD1. Germline CDR1 reads MNHEY; CDR2 reads SVGAGI. V lost 5 bases and J lost 8; bases outside the gene matches: 9. The length of the CDR3 is 15 residues. Here the CDR3 DNA reads TGTGCCAGCAGTCCTCCGGGACAGGGACGGGAAAAACTGTTTTTT. Its protein product is CASSPPGQGREKLFF.

This clone was seen a single time. The chain combines TRBV2 with TRBJ2-2, with 8 bases lining up with TRBD2. With V trimmed by 7 bases and J by 5 bases, 9 bases remained unmatched. The CDR3 covers 15 residues. From germline, CDR1 is SNHLY and CDR2 FYNNEI. CDR3 loop: CASTGVASGTGELFF. As DNA, the CDR3 is TGTGCCAGCACCGGAGTGGCTAGCGGGACCGGGGAGCTGTTTTTT.

The chain recombines TRBV12-5 with TRBJ2-5; D ambiguous. Germline V lookup: CDR1 LGHNT, CDR2 FRNRAP. This CDR3 spans 12 amino acids. V lost 3 bases and J lost 2, with 4 bases in between. CDR3 in DNA: TGTGCTAGTGGTTTCCCGCAAGAGACCCAGTACTTC. This translates into CASGFPQETQYF.

The chain links TRBV9 to TRBJ1-6, with D unresolved. Germline CDR1 is SGDLS and CDR2 is YYNGEE. This CDR3 has 14 amino acids. The V end lost 3 bases, the J end lost 5 bases, and 9 bases lay between the germline ends. DNA for the CDR3: TGTGCCAGCAGCGCGGGATCTAATAATTCACCCCTCCACTTT. It encodes CASSAGSNNSPLHF.

The J gene is TRBJ1-5, the V gene TRBV2, with 8 bases aligning to TRBD1. The CDR3 contains 14 residues. CDR1 SNHLY and CDR2 FYNNEI come from the germline V gene. V lost 6 bases to trimming and J lost 6 bases; unmatched junction nucleotides: 7. The CDR3: CASRDRVLSQPQHF. The CDR3 coding sequence is TGTGCCAGCAGGGACAGGGTTTTGAGTCAGCCCCAGCATTTT.

This clone is a singleton in its sample. The chain links TRBV5-4 to TRBJ1-1; D may be TRBD1 (6 bases). The CDR3 is 16 residues long. V lost 4 bases and J lost 4, with 20 bases in between. Per germline, CDR1 SGHNT and CDR2 YYREEE (reference sequence). This CDR3 reads CASSEDSWKGSTEAFF. CDR3 nucleotides: TGTGCCAGCAGCGAGGACAGTTGGAAGGGGAGCACTGAAGCTTTCTTT.